The clone carrying this TCR beta chain was observed many times. Antigen specificity is unknown. The protocol attached unique molecular identifiers to individual cDNA molecules. TCRdb called the 5' RACE reads again in MiXCR, with one record for every CDR3 protein. The sample contains 55,000 to 80,000 distinct CDR3 sequences, roughly 12% of which appear only once. This CDR3 is built from 12 residues. With 7 bases removed from V and 11 bases from J, the gap between germline ends came to 15 bases. The V gene's germline CDR1 is MDHEN and CDR2 SYDVKM. The sample originates from a study of early T cells in non-severe SARS-CoV-2 infection. Turning to the study itself: RNA in bulk from unsorted whole blood was sequenced, and chains were unpaired. Overall study results and limits: Private and CD4 specificities were missed by VDJdb matching, which favored anti-spike CD8 responses.

This TCR derives from an adult who was a healthcare worker with PCR-confirmed SARS-CoV-2 infection or an uninfected control (not recorded which). The specimen was whole blood, collected at baseline. The chain has TRBV28 and TRBJ1-5; D gene unclear. Written as DNA, the CDR3 is TGTGCCAGCAACCTACAGTTCGGGACCCAGCATTTT. Its protein is CASNLQFGTQHF.